One sample yielded the 30 T cell receptor beta chains listed below, sequenced in a study of cytomegalovirus exposure and HLA in healthy donors (dated by TCRdb to 2016 to 2017). The library was made by the immunoSEQ multiplex PCR assay. The multiplex PCR relied on a mix of 60 forward primers for TCR Vbeta segments and 13 reverse primers for TCR Jbeta segments. TCRdb took over this immuneACCESS table, retaining in-frame rearrangements with V and J assigned. Such tables are incomplete; in checked studies, under half of the missing clones stem from an unresolved V gene, and the remainder is unexplained. The sample table records 250,000 or so clones; about 90% of these occur just once. The ten largest clones capture 1.5% to 2% of the sample. The sample taken for sequencing was PBMCs. The receptors come from a girl aged 2-10 years in good health and CMV-seronegative.

V is TRBV21-1 and J is TRBJ1-1; TRBD1 is taken as the D call from the table, unchecked against the DNA. TRBV21-1 is noted as a pseudogene. The CDR3 has 13 residues. CDR3 amino acids: CASSRGRGTEAFF. The DNA of the CDR3 is TGTGCCAGCTCCAGGGGGCGAGGGACTGAAGCTTTCTTT.

CDR3 loop: CASSLGMRRENEKLFF. CDR3 nucleotide sequence: TGTGCCAGCAGCTTGGGGATGCGGAGGGAAAATGAAAAACTGTTTTTT. This chain joins TRBV5-8 and TRBJ1-4; D is unclear. The CDR3 is 16 amino acids. Looked up from germline, CDR1 is SGHTS and CDR2 is YDEGEE. Trimming stripped 0 bases from V and 5 bases from J, with 14 bases between.

The chain carries TRBV7-9 and TRBJ1-1, with D unclear. The CDR3 has 16 residues. Trimming took off 5 bases at V and 2 bases at J, with 18 bases between the two ends. CDR1 and CDR2 from the germline V gene are SEHNR and FQNEAQ (reference sequence). DNA for the CDR3: TGTGCCAGCAGCCTCGAAATCCCGGTCATAAACACTGAAGCTTTCTTT. It translates to CASSLEIPVINTEAFF.

The chain couples TRBV9 to TRBJ1-4, with 7 bases fitting TRBD1. CDR1 is SGDLS, CDR2 YYNGEE, per germline. With V trimmed by 3 bases and J by 4 bases, 6 bases remained unmatched. CDR3 length equals 15 residues. The CDR3 protein is CASSDPAGGNEKLFF. In nucleotides, the CDR3 is TGTGCCAGCAGCGATCCCGCAGGGGGTAATGAAAAACTGTTTTTT. Combining the CDR3 with reference TRBV9 and TRBJ1-4 gives the whole variable domain DSGVTQTPKHLITATGQRVTLRCSPRSGDLSVYWYQQSLDQGLQFLIQYYNGEERAKGNILERFSAQQFPDLHSELNLSSLELGDSALYFCASSDPAGGNEKLFFGSGTQLSVL.

This sequence joins TRBV20-1 and TRBJ2-1; D is ambiguous. Germline assignment: CDR1 DFQATT and CDR2 SNEGSKA (reference sequence). The length of the CDR3 is 11 residues. Trimming stripped 2 bases from V and 6 bases from J, with 5 bases between. The CDR3 bases are TGCAGTGCTAGATTCTTCAATGAGCAGTTCTTC. This encodes CSARFFNEQFF.

This clone appeared once. Other DNA sequences from this sample encode an identical CDR3 as well. The V call is TRBV29-1, the J call TRBJ2-5; TRBD1 is a possible D gene (5 bases). V gave up 1 base and J gave up 4 bases, with 19 bases separating them. Germline values: CDR1 SQVTM, CDR2 ANQGSEA. The CDR3 has 16 amino acids. CDR3 protein: CSVEGLAGSETETQYF. The CDR3 region has the DNA TGCAGCGTTGAAGGACTCGCAGGGTCGGAGACAGAGACCCAGTACTTC.

The V gene is TRBV5-5, the J gene TRBJ1-2; D may be TRBD1 (6 bases). The CDR3 runs 14 residues. The V end lost 0 bases, the J end lost 4 bases, and 10 bases lay between the germline ends. From germline, CDR1 is SGHKS and CDR2 YYEKEE (reference sequence). The CDR3 region is CASSLVDRTYGYTF. Written as DNA, the CDR3 is TGTGCCAGCAGCTTGGTAGACAGGACCTATGGCTACACCTTC.

V usage is TRBV4-1 and J usage is TRBJ2-1, with 8 bases aligning to TRBD2. CDR1 and CDR2 from the germline V gene are MGHRA and YSYEKL. J was trimmed by 5 bases and V by 0 bases; bases with no gene match: 9. This CDR3 is 17 amino acids long. CDR3 nucleotides: TGCGCCAGCAGCCAAGATCTGGCTAGCGGGCTACACAATGAGCAGTTCTTC. Protein: CASSQDLASGLHNEQFF.

The rearrangement links TRBV23-1 to TRBJ1-2, with 8 bases lining up with TRBD1. TRBV23-1 is an open reading frame, and its role is uncertain. The CDR3 is 18 amino acids. V dropped 0 bases and J dropped 4; count of bases not matched to a gene: 13. CDR3 in DNA: TGCGCCAGCAGTCAATCCCGGACAGGGTCCCGTCCCCTCTATGGCTACACCTTC. This translates into CASSQSRTGSRPLYGYTF.

The DNA for the CDR3 is TGCGCCAGTGGACAGGGTTTTGGGTCGTATCAGCCCCAGCATTTT. This gives the protein CASGQGFGSYQPQHF. The rearrangement links TRBV10-2 to TRBJ1-5; 8 bases fit TRBD1. Per the germline V gene, CDR1 is WSHSY and CDR2 is SAAADI. The CDR3 extends over 15 amino acids. After removal of 9 bases from V and 5 bases from J, the junction contained 12 bases not matched to a gene.

The V gene is TRBV27, the J gene TRBJ1-1, with D possibly matching TRBD1 (6 bases). V was shortened by 0 bases and J by 4 bases, with 15 bases between the two germline ends. This CDR3 has 16 residues. The germline V gene has CDR1 MNHEY and CDR2 SMNVEV (reference sequence). The CDR3: CASSLSGGAITTEAFF. The CDR3, as DNA: TGTGCCAGCAGTTTATCTGGGGGCGCTATTACCACTGAAGCTTTCTTT.

The gene calls are TRBV6-1 and TRBJ2-2, with 7 bases identical to TRBD2. The CDR3 runs 16 residues. Per germline, CDR1 MNHNS and CDR2 SASEGT. The V and J ends lost 3 bases and 8 bases, in that order; junction bases with no gene match: 12. CDR3 coding DNA: TGTGCCAGCAGTGACAAATCTAGCGGCCTAGGGGGGGAGCTGTTTTTT. Its protein product is CASSDKSSGLGGELFF.

This chain joins TRBV2 and TRBJ2-2, with a possible D match to TRBD1 (5 bases). The CDR3 consists of 14 residues. Between the trimmed V and J ends, which lost 7 bases and 2 bases, there was a span of 11 bases. CDR1 is SNHLY and CDR2 is FYNNEI in the germline V gene. CDR3 sequence reads: CASKGNSNTGELFF. The CDR3 nucleotides are TGTGCCAGCAAGGGGAATTCAAACACCGGGGAGCTGTTTTTT.

The chain uses TRBV19 and TRBJ1-4; D is unresolved. CDR3 length: 13 amino acids. Trimming left V 5 bases short and J 7 bases short, with 11 bases between. CDR1 LNHDA and CDR2 SQIVND come from the germline V gene (reference sequence). The CDR3 nucleotides read TGTGCCAGTAGTCGGGGTCTAAGTGAAAAACTGTTTTTT. The encoded protein is CASSRGLSEKLFF.

V gene TRBV5-6 combines with J gene TRBJ2-3; 12 nucleotides line up with TRBD2. Germline CDR1 is SGHDT and CDR2 is YYEEEE. V lost 4 bases, J lost 6 bases, and 9 bases stayed unmatched. This CDR3 has 16 amino acids. In DNA, the CDR3 is TGTGCCAGCAGCGGATGGACTAGCGGGGTCCCGGATACGCAGTATTTT. Translated, it gives CASSGWTSGVPDTQYF.

The CDR3 here is CASSTRADTQYF. The CDR3 coding sequence is TGCGCCAGCAGCACGAGGGCAGATACGCAGTATTTT. The rearrangement links TRBV5-1 to TRBJ2-3, with a tentative D call TRBD2 (5 bases). Trimming pared 4 bases from V and 4 bases from J, leaving 7 bases between. Germline V gene lookup returns CDR1 SGHRS and CDR2 YFSETQ. The CDR3 extends over 12 amino acids.

The V and J genes are TRBV6-5 and TRBJ1-1; D is undetermined. Deletions cut 5 bases from V and 7 bases from J, with 17 bases between. There are 14 residues in the CDR3. Germline V gene data show CDR1 as MNHEY and CDR2 as SVGAGI. Here the CDR3 reads CASSPPSSRGEAFF. In nucleotides, the CDR3 is TGTGCCAGCAGTCCTCCGTCATCGCGGGGTGAAGCTTTCTTT.

The chain combines TRBV15 with TRBJ2-1; D uncertain. The V gene lost 0 bases and the J gene lost 6 bases, with 6 bases spanning the gap. From germline, CDR1 is LNHNV and CDR2 YYDKDF (reference sequence). The CDR3 sequence is 13 residues long. CDR3 protein: CATSRDSLNEQFF. The CDR3 DNA reads as TGTGCCACCAGCAGAGACTCCCTCAATGAGCAGTTCTTC.

This clone came up a few times. This chain connects TRBV9 to TRBJ1-1; 8 bases agree with TRBD1. This CDR3 spans 15 amino acids. Unmatched junction bases numbered 5, after V lost 3 bases and J lost 1 base. Per germline, CDR1 SGDLS and CDR2 YYNGEE. The CDR3 DNA reads as TGTGCCAGCAGCGGGTACAGGGGGGAGAACACTGAAGCTTTCTTT. Translated: CASSGYRGENTEAFF. Full variable domain (rest looked up from reference TRBV9 and TRBJ1-1): DSGVTQTPKHLITATGQRVTLRCSPRSGDLSVYWYQQSLDQGLQFLIQYYNGEERAKGNILERFSAQQFPDLHSELNLSSLELGDSALYFCASSGYRGENTEAFFGQGTRLTVV.

V usage is TRBV28 and J usage is TRBJ1-5; D is ambiguous. Trimming left V 8 bases short and J 0 bases short, with 11 bases between. Germline loops: CDR1 MDHEN, CDR2 SYDVKM. The CDR3 is 14 amino acids. CDR3 DNA: TGTGCCAGCTTCGGGTTATTTAGCAATCAGCCCCAGCATTTT. It is translated as CASFGLFSNQPQHF.

The gene calls are TRBV6-5 and TRBJ2-7; the D is unclear. Germline values: CDR1 MNHEY, CDR2 SVGAGI. CDR3 length equals 13 residues. Trimming took 5 bases from V and 3 from J, leaving 11 bases between them. CDR3 amino acids: CASSPQALYEQYF. CDR3 nucleotide sequence: TGTGCCAGCAGTCCTCAAGCCCTCTACGAGCAGTACTTC.

V and J are TRBV11-1 and TRBJ2-3; 8 nucleotides line up with TRBD1. This CDR3 is built from 16 residues. Germline CDR1 and CDR2: SGHAT and FQDESV (reference sequence). Trimming removed 5 bases from V and 1 base from J; junction bases left unmatched: 8. CDR3 amino acids: CASSRTLGQGTDTQYF. The CDR3 DNA sequence: TGTGCCAGCAGCCGAACGTTGGGACAGGGCACAGATACGCAGTATTTT. Looking up the rest from reference TRBV11-1 and TRBJ2-3 gives the full variable domain: EAEVAQSPRYKITEKSQAVAFWCDPISGHATLYWYRQILGQGPELLVQFQDESVVDDSQLPKDRFSAERLKGVDSTLKIQPAELGDSAMYLCASSRTLGQGTDTQYFGPGTRLTVL.

The genes are TRBV5-6 and TRBJ1-2; D ambiguous. V lost 3 bases to trimming and J lost 7 bases, with 7 bases between them. Germline V lookup: CDR1 SGHDT, CDR2 YYEEEE. CDR3 length equals 11 residues. The CDR3: CASSSSGGYTF. The CDR3 bases are TGTGCCAGCAGCTCCTCGGGTGGCTACACCTTC. Complete variable domain (other parts from reference TRBV5-6 and TRBJ1-2): DAGVTQSPTHLIKTRGQQVTLRCSPKSGHDTVSWYQQALGQGPQFIFQYYEEEERQRGNFPDRFSGHQFPNYSSELNVNALLLGDSALYLCASSSSGGYTFGSGTRLTVV.

This clone has a single count. The chain's CDR3 is CASSRPAGQGSGNTIYF. The CDR3 DNA is TGTGCCAGCAGCCGCCCCGCGGGACAGGGATCTGGAAACACCATATATTTT. This chain links TRBV5-8 with TRBJ1-3, with TRBD1 matching over 9 bases. The V gene's germline CDR1 is SGHTS and CDR2 YDEGEE. The length of the CDR3 is 17 residues. V shed 4 bases, J shed 1 base, and the junction held 9 bases outside the gene matches. The whole variable domain, remainder taken from reference TRBV5-8 and TRBJ1-3, is EAGVTQSPTHLIKTRGQQATLRCSPISGHTSVYWYQQALGLGLQFLLWYDEGEERNRGNFPPRFSGRQFPNYSSELNVNALELEDSALYLCASSRPAGQGSGNTIYFGEGSWLTVV.

The chain joins TRBV7-2 to TRBJ2-3; D is unclear. With 1 base removed from V and 0 bases from J, the gap between germline ends came to 5 bases. Germline V gene sequence: CDR1 SGHTA, CDR2 FQGNSA. CDR3 length: 14 residues. The CDR3 DNA reads as TGTGCCAGCAGCTTAGTTCCTAGCACAGATACGCAGTATTTT. Amino acid sequence: CASSLVPSTDTQYF.

This sequence joins TRBV30 and TRBJ2-7; 8 nucleotides line up with TRBD1. CDR3 length: 16 amino acids. The germline CDR1 and CDR2 sequences are GTSNPN and SVGIG (reference sequence). The junction had 14 bases not matched to a gene; V was cut back by 5 bases and J by 2 bases. The CDR3 sequence is CAWAQGALRAAYEQYF. The CDR3 DNA reads as TGTGCCTGGGCGCAGGGGGCTCTTCGGGCAGCCTACGAGCAGTACTTC.

The CDR3 reads CASSPGTSGRETQYF. The CDR3 nucleotides are TGTGCCAGCAGTCCCGGGACTAGCGGACGGGAGACCCAGTACTTC. The genes are TRBV28 and TRBJ2-5; 11 positions agree with TRBD2. V lost 5 bases to trimming and J lost 5 bases; unmatched junction nucleotides: 7. CDR3 length equals 15 residues. Germline V lookup: CDR1 MDHEN, CDR2 SYDVKM.

This chain joins TRBV10-3 and TRBJ2-7; 9 positions match TRBD1. This CDR3 spans 13 amino acids. Germline lookup yields CDR1 ENHRY and CDR2 SYGVKD. V was pared by 6 bases and J by 3 bases, with 3 bases of the junction left unmatched. CDR3 amino acids: CAIRETGGYEQYF. The CDR3 region has the DNA TGTGCCATCAGGGAGACAGGGGGCTACGAGCAGTACTTC.

This clone has just one count. The chain couples TRBV6-1 to TRBJ2-7; 7 bases align to TRBD2. V trimming: 8 bases; J trimming: 5 bases; junction bases outside the gene matches: 15. This CDR3 has 15 residues. Germline assignment: CDR1 MNHNS and CDR2 SASEGT. CDR3 sequence: CASGLSGGERHEQYF. The CDR3 nucleotides read TGTGCCAGCGGCCTATCGGGGGGAGAGAGGCACGAGCAGTACTTC.

The chain couples TRBV5-1 to TRBJ2-7; perhaps TRBD2 as D (5 bases). CDR3 size: 14 residues. With 0 bases removed from V and 6 bases from J, the gap between germline ends came to 13 bases. The V gene's germline CDR1 is SGHRS and CDR2 YFSETQ. Here the CDR3 reads CASSLGGSPREQYF. The CDR3 DNA reads as TGCGCCAGCAGCTTGGGAGGGAGCCCCCGCGAGCAGTACTTC. Using reference TRBV5-1 and TRBJ2-7 for the parts outside the CDR3, the full variable domain is KAGVTQTPRYLIKTRGQQVTLSCSPISGHRSVSWYQQTPGQGLQFLFEYFSETQRNKGNFPGRFSGRQFSNSRSEMNVSTLELGDSALYLCASSLGGSPREQYFGPGTRLTVT.